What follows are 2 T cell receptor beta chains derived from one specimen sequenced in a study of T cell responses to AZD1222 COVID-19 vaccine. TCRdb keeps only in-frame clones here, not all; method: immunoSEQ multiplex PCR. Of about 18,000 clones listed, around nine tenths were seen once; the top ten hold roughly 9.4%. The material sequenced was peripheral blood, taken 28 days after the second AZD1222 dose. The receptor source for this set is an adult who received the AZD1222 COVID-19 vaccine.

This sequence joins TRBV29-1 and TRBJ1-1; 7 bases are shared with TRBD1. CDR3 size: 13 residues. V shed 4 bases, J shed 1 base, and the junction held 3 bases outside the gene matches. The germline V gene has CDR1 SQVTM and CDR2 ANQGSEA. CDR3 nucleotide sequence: TGCAGCGTTGGCCGGGACAGGAACACTGAAGCTTTCTTT. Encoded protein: CSVGRDRNTEAFF.

The CDR3 region has the DNA TGTGCCAGCCGCCTAGCGGGGGGGCTTTTCGATGAGCAGTTCTTC. This gives the protein CASRLAGGLFDEQFF. The V gene is TRBV6-2 or TRBV6-3, the J gene TRBJ2-1; 12 positions agree with TRBD2. Germline assignment: CDR1 MNHEY and CDR2 SVGEGT. The CDR3 is 15 amino acids. V dropped 8 bases and J dropped 8; count of bases not matched to a gene: 10.